This TCR beta chain was documented in a study of control samples from healthy donors and cancer patients. CDR1 and CDR2 (germline): SEHNR, FQNEAQ (reference sequence). This CDR3 is 12 amino acids long. Trimming took off 4 bases at V and 6 bases at J, with 9 bases between the two ends. Measured with immunoSEQ multiplex PCR; TCRdb has only the in-frame clones, and not every one. In the table there are about 95,000 clones, over 80% of which are singletons. Sequenced sample: blood. The rearrangement links TRBV7-9 to TRBJ1-2, with a possible D match to TRBD1 (6 bases). This receptor was taken from a man aged 30-40 years in good health. DNA of the CDR3: TGTGCCAGCAGCTCGCGACAGGATGGCTACACCTTC. It codes for CASSSRQDGYTF.